Given below is one T cell receptor (beta chain) in context. These data come from a study of blood T cell repertoires in COVID-19. Study-level background: T cells, B-cell-depleted T cells, or PBMCs provided the cDNA or gDNA that served as material.

Authors' methods: Counts of nucleated cells, estimated from reference gene primer amplification, were obtained. Data came from immunoSEQ multiplex PCR; TCRdb stores just in-frame clones and leaves some out. From that table come the V and J calls and clone size; the DNA was used to work out D and trimming. The sample holds roughly 200,000 clones; around 84% are singletons and the top ten take about 5%. Germline trimming cut 4 bases from V and 7 bases from J; bases unmatched to any gene: 8. Germline CDR1 reads SGHDN; CDR2 reads FVKESK. The CDR3 is 15 amino acids. The chain couples TRBV14 to TRBJ2-3; 10 bases align to TRBD1. The clonotype comes from a woman aged 80 or over with acute or convalescent COVID-19. The sample taken for sequencing was peripheral blood. The DNA of the CDR3 is TGTGCCAGCAGCCTGAGGGGACAGGGGAGGTATACGCAGTATTTT. Amino acid sequence: CASSLRGQGRYTQYF.